This passage covers 18 T cell receptor beta chains from one sample sequenced in a study of blood T cell repertoires in COVID-19. TCRdb's table, derived via immunoSEQ multiplex PCR, lists solely in-frame clones and lacks some. The data hold about 160,000 clones, with 75% to 85% observed a single time. Sequencing was carried out using PBMCs or T cells enriched from blood (not recorded which). The receptor source for this set is a man aged 35-49 years who had recovered from COVID-19.

The V gene is TRBV13, the J gene TRBJ1-4; no clear D gene. From germline, CDR1 is PRHDT and CDR2 FYEKMQ (reference sequence). V was trimmed by 2 bases and J by 8 bases, leaving 12 bases between them. This CDR3 region has 14 residues. Here the CDR3 DNA reads TGTGCCAGCAGCTTAAAAGGTAGAGGAGAAAAACTGTTTTTT. Its protein is CASSLKGRGEKLFF.

The genes are TRBV3-1 (or the pseudogene TRBV3-2) and TRBJ1-6; maybe TRBD1 (5 bases). The CDR3 is 15 residues long. CDR1 and CDR2 (germline): LGHDT, YNNKEL (reference sequence). V was cut by 2 bases and J by 10 bases, with 15 bases left in between. As DNA, the CDR3 is TGTGCCAGCAGCCAACAAGGGGCCAGGTCGTCACCCCTCCACTTT. It codes for CASSQQGARSSPLHF.

The rearrangement uses TRBV19 and TRBJ2-7; TRBD2 agrees at 7 bases. CDR1 and CDR2 from the germline V gene are LNHDA and SQIVND (reference sequence). This CDR3 comprises 15 residues. Trimming took 6 bases from V and 2 from J; bases not matched to a gene: 10. Here the CDR3 DNA reads TGTGCCAGTAGCCCGTCCAAGGGAGGGGCCTACGAGCAGTACGTC. Its translation is CASSPSKGGAYEQYV.

The gene calls are TRBV7-2 and TRBJ2-1; possible D gene TRBD2, 7 bases. Trimming removed 5 bases from V and 7 bases from J, with 21 bases in between. Germline V gene lookup returns CDR1 SGHTA and CDR2 FQGNSA. This CDR3 comprises 16 residues. DNA for the CDR3: TGTGCCAGCAGCCTGGGAGGGGGGGCCGTGCGAAATGAGCAGTTCTTC. Translation gives CASSLGGGAVRNEQFF.

The chain uses TRBV19 and TRBJ1-3, with TRBD1 identical over 7 bases. Germline V CDR1 and CDR2: LNHDA, SQIVND (reference sequence). The CDR3 extends over 17 amino acids. V lost 3 bases to trimming and J lost 0 bases; unmatched junction nucleotides: 8. As DNA, the CDR3 is TGTGCCAGTAGTATGGGACAGCTCGACCCCTCTGGAAACACCATATATTTT. Its translation is CASSMGQLDPSGNTIYF. Together with reference TRBV19 and TRBJ1-3, the CDR3 gives the full variable domain: DGGITQSPKYLFRKEGQNVTLSCEQNLNHDAMYWYRQDPGQGLRLIYYSQIVNDFQKGDIAEGYSVSREKKESFPLTVTSAQKNPTAFYLCASSMGQLDPSGNTIYFGEGSWLTVV.

The rearrangement links TRBV25-1 to TRBJ1-4; 9 nucleotides align to TRBD1. With V trimmed by 7 bases and J by 8 bases, 8 bases remained unmatched. The germline V gene encodes CDR1 MGHDK and CDR2 SYGVNS. This CDR3 is 14 amino acids long. The CDR3 region is CASTLTGGREKLFF. CDR3 sequence (DNA): TGTGCCAGCACCCTGACAGGGGGTCGGGAAAAACTGTTTTTT.

This clone was recorded once. This chain joins TRBV24-1 and TRBJ1-2; D is unresolved. Germline V lookup: CDR1 KGHDR, CDR2 SFDVKD. CDR3 length: 11 residues. Trimming removed 9 bases from V and 8 bases from J, with 12 bases in between. Written as DNA, the CDR3 is TGTGCCACCTCAAATGGAGGAGGCTACACCTTC. Its translation is CATSNGGGYTF.

This clone counts as medium-sized. V gene TRBV6-4 combines with J gene TRBJ2-3; TRBD2 aligns across 8 bases. V shed 4 bases, J shed 4 bases, and the junction held 7 bases outside the gene matches. This CDR3 region has 15 residues. Germline CDR1 reads MRHNA; CDR2 reads SNTAGT. The CDR3 sequence: CASSVLAGNSDTQYF. In nucleotides, the CDR3 is TGTGCCAGCAGTGTATTAGCGGGGAACTCAGATACGCAGTATTTT.

The chain is built from TRBV30 and TRBJ1-1; tentatively, D is TRBD1 (6 bases). Trimming stripped 1 base from V and 6 bases from J, with 15 bases between. Germline V gene lookup returns CDR1 GTSNPN and CDR2 SVGIG (reference sequence). The CDR3 is made up of 14 amino acids. The CDR3 bases are TGTGCCTGGAGTGGAGGTCAGGGGATCCCTGAAGCTTTCTTT. It codes for CAWSGGQGIPEAFF. Looking up the rest from reference TRBV30 and TRBJ1-1 gives the full variable domain: SQTIHQWPATLVQPVGSPLSLECTVEGTSNPNLYWYRQAAGRGLQLLFYSVGIGQISSEVPQNLSASRPQDRQFILSSKKLLLSDSGFYLCAWSGGQGIPEAFFGQGTRLTVV.

The chain links TRBV12-3 or TRBV12-4 to TRBJ2-3; no reliable D call. The V and J ends lost 2 bases and 6 bases respectively, with 9 bases between them. This CDR3 is built from 13 residues. CDR3 in amino acids: CASSLNGLDTQYF. DNA of the CDR3: TGTGCCAGCAGTTTAAACGGTTTGGATACGCAGTATTTT.

A single count supports this clone. The chain couples TRBV7-9 to TRBJ2-1; D is unclear. V lost 5 bases, J lost 0 bases, and 17 bases lay in between. Germline-derived CDR1 and CDR2 are SEHNR and FQNEAQ (reference sequence). The CDR3 covers 17 residues. CDR3 nucleotides: TGTGCCAGCAGCCCGGCGGCAATTGTGAACTCCTACAATGAGCAGTTCTTC. It codes for CASSPAAIVNSYNEQFF.

The V and J genes are TRBV4-1 and TRBJ1-2, with 8 nucleotides matching TRBD1. Trimming cost V 1 base and J 1 base; bases outside gene matches: 5. This CDR3 region has 16 residues. Germline-derived CDR1 and CDR2 are MGHRA and YSYEKL. The CDR3 is CASSQGGTGVNYGYTF. CDR3 nucleotide sequence: TGCGCCAGCAGCCAAGGGGGGACAGGCGTTAACTATGGCTACACCTTC.

This clone appeared once. The V call is TRBV6-4, the J call TRBJ2-1; 7 nucleotides match TRBD2. The CDR3 is made up of 13 amino acids. Looked up from germline, CDR1 is MRHNA and CDR2 is SNTAGT. Germline trimming cut 6 bases from V and 10 bases from J; bases unmatched to any gene: 9. The CDR3 loop is CASSLNGGSEQFF. The CDR3 nucleotides read TGTGCCAGCAGCCTTAACGGGGGGTCAGAGCAGTTCTTC.

The chain is built from TRBV29-1 and TRBJ1-1; TRBD1 is a possible D gene (5 bases). Trimming shortened V by 5 bases and J by 4 bases, and 17 bases separated the two germline ends. The CDR3 consists of 14 residues. CDR1 and CDR2 (germline): SQVTM, ANQGSEA. The CDR3 coding sequence is TGCAGCGTTAGTGGGGGACTCGGAGTCACTGAAGCTTTCTTT. Encoded protein: CSVSGGLGVTEAFF.

This rearrangement joins TRBV3-1 (or the pseudogene TRBV3-2) to TRBJ1-1; 7 nucleotides line up with TRBD1. CDR3 length: 15 amino acids. Germline loops: CDR1 LGHDT, CDR2 YNNKEL (reference sequence). The junction had 8 bases not matched to a gene; V was cut back by 0 bases and J by 7 bases. The CDR3, as DNA: TGTGCCAGCAGCCAAGACGACAGGGCTCGGAGTGAAGCTTTCTTT. It codes for CASSQDDRARSEAFF.

This clone was counted at least ten times. V is TRBV27 and J is TRBJ2-7; 7 bases are shared with TRBD1. The CDR3 has 14 amino acids. CDR1 is MNHEY, CDR2 SMNVEV, per germline (reference sequence). The J segment lost 6 bases and the V segment lost 6 bases, leaving 11 bases of the junction unmatched. In nucleotides, the CDR3 is TGTGCCAGCAGGCCCCTCGACAGGGAGTTCGAGCAGTACTTC. As protein: CASRPLDREFEQYF.

This clone has a handful of counts. The chain combines TRBV5-8 with TRBJ1-5; TRBD1 is a possible D gene (6 bases). V was trimmed by 4 bases and J by 7 bases, leaving 18 bases between them. CDR1 and CDR2 from the germline V gene are SGHTS and YDEGEE. This CDR3 has 15 residues. The CDR3 loop reads CASSKDSRRSQPQHF. The DNA for the CDR3 is TGTGCCAGCAGCAAGGACAGCAGGAGATCCCAGCCCCAGCATTTT.

This clone was seen a few times. Germline and junction disagree at one end, which may indicate a read error. This chain joins TRBV19 and TRBJ1-1; D ambiguous. Germline loops: CDR1 LNHDA, CDR2 SQIVND (reference sequence). The CDR3 contains 13 residues. The DNA of the CDR3 is TGTGCCAGTAGCGCACAGCCGAACGCTGAAGCTTTCTTT. As protein: CASSAQPNAEAFF.